This T cell receptor beta chain is drawn from a study of cytomegalovirus exposure and HLA in healthy donors. Findings of the study overall: Associated with HLA alleles at 0.05 false discovery rate in a later analysis were about 17,000 TCR beta sequences.

On this clone: Its antigen is unidentified.

Amplification used 60 Vbeta primers and 13 Jbeta primers. Study processing details: In a later analysis, 80 million to 100 million unique TCR beta chains included roughly 11 million shared by two or more donors. Sequencing was performed with immunoSEQ multiplex PCR; in TCRdb, only in-frame clones are kept and a portion is missing. V, J and clone size derive from that table, while D and trimming were established from the DNA sequence. Here the sample spans approximately 160,000 clones, almost 85% being singletons. J lost 4 bases, V lost 0 bases, and 2 bases had no gene match. This CDR3 comprises 14 residues. Per the germline V gene, CDR1 is MNHNY and CDR2 is SVGAGI (reference sequence).

Sequencing input: PBMCs. This TCR was recovered from a girl aged 5-17 years in good health and CMV-seropositive. The rearrangement joins TRBV6-6 to TRBJ1-1; 7 bases align to TRBD1. The CDR3 nucleotides are TGTGCCAGCAGTTACTCGGAGGGGGCCACTGAAGCTTTCTTT. Translation gives CASSYSEGATEAFF.